This TCR beta chain derives from a study of monozygotic twins with inflammatory bowel disease. About this clonotype: Its antigen is unknown.

Study-wide points: For repertoire similarity, concordant twins did not differ from discordant twins, possibly because power was limited.

Using the 5' RACE reads, TCRdb records one entry per CDR3 protein without DNA. This sample's table reports about 420,000 distinct CDR3 sequences. The CDR3 has 15 residues. CDR1 is SGHRS, CDR2 YFSETQ, per germline. The chain links TRBV5-1 to TRBJ2-7; TCRdb returns TRBD1, unconfirmable since there is no DNA. This clonotype was obtained from a human donor with ulcerative colitis or Crohn's disease, or a healthy co-twin of an affected twin (not recorded which). Sequencing was carried out using blood. The CDR3 sequence: CASSLRAGGSYEQYF.